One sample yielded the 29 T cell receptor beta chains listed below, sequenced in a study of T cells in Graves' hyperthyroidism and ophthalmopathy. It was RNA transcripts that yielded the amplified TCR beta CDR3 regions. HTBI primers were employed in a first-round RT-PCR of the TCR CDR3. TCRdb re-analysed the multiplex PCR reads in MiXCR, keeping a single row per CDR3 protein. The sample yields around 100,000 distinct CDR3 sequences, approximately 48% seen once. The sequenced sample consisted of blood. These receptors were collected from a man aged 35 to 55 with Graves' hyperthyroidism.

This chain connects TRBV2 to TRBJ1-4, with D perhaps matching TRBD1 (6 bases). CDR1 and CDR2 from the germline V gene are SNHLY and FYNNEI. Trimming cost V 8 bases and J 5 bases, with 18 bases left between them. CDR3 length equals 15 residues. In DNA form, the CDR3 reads TGTGCCAGCCTACGCACCAGGGGAACCAATGAAAAACTGTTTTTT. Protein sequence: CASLRTRGTNEKLFF. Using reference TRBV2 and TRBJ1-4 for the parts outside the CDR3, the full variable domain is EPEVTQTPSHQVTQMGQEVILRCVPISNHLYFYWYRQILGQKVEFLVSFYNNEISEKSEIFDDQFSVERPDGSNFTLKIRSTKLEDSAMYFCASLRTRGTNEKLFFGSGTQLSVL.

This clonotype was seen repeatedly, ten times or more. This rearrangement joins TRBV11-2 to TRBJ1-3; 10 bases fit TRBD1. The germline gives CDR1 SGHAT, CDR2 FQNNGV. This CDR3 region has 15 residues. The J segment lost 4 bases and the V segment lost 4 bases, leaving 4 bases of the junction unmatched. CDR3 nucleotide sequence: TGTGCCAGCAGCTGGACAGGGGGTGCCGGAAACACCATATATTTT. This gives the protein CASSWTGGAGNTIYF.

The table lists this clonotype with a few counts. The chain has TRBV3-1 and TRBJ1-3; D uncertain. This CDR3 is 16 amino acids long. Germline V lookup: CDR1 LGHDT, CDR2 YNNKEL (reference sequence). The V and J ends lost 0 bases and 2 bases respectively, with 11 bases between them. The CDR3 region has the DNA TGTGCCAGCAGCCAAGATTTGCGTCTGGCTGGAAACACCATATATTTT. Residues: CASSQDLRLAGNTIYF.

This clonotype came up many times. The CDR3 here is CASLDRDTGELFF. The CDR3 DNA is TGTGCTAGTCTAGACCGAGACACCGGGGAGCTGTTTTTT. V and J are TRBV12-5 and TRBJ2-2, with D hard to call. Between the trimmed V and J ends, which lost 8 bases and 3 bases, there was a span of 10 bases. This CDR3 is built from 13 residues. The germline CDR1 and CDR2 sequences are LGHNT and FRNRAP.

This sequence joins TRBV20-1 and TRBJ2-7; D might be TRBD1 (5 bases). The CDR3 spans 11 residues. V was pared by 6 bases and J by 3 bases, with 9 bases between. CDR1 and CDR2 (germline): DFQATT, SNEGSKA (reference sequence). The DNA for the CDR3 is TGCAGTGCAGAAGGGGACTACGAGCAGTACTTC. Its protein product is CSAEGDYEQYF.

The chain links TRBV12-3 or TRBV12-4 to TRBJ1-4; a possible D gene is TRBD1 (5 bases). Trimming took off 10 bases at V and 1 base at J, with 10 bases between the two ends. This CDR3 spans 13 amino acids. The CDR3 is CATRGGTNEKLFF. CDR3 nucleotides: TGTGCCACTAGGGGAGGAACTAATGAAAAACTGTTTTTT.

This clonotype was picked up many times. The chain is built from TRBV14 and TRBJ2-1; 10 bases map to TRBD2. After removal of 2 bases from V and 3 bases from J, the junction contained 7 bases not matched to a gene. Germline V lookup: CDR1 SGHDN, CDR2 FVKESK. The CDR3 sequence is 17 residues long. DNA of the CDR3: TGTGCCAGCAGCCAAATGCGGACTAGCGGCGACTACAATGAGCAGTTCTTC. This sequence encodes CASSQMRTSGDYNEQFF.

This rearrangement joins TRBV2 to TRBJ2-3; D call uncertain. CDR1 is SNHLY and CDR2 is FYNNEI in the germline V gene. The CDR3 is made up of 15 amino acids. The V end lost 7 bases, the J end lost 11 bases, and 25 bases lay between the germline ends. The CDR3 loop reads CASTSDGTTYNEQYF. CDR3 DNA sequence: TGTGCCAGCACTTCGGACGGAACGACCTACAATGAGCAGTATTTT.

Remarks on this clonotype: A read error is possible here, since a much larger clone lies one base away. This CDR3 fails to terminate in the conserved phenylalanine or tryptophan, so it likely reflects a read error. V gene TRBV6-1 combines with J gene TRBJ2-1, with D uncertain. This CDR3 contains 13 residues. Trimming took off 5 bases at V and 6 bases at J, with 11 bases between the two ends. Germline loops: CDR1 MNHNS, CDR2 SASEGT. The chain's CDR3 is CASSKGRSNEQFS. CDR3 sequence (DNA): TGTGCCAGCAGTAAAGGCCGGAGCAATGAGCAGTTCTCC.

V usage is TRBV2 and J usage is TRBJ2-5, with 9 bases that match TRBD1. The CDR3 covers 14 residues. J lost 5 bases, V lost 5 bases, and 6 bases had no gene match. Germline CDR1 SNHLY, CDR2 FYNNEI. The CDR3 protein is CASSPDRGSETQYF. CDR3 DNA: TGTGCCAGCAGTCCCGACAGGGGGTCGGAGACCCAGTACTTC.

The CDR3 DNA is TGCAGTGCTACCTATTACGGGACAGGGCATGGCTACACCTTC. This sequence encodes CSATYYGTGHGYTF. The chain links TRBV20-1 to TRBJ1-2; TRBD1 agrees at 9 bases. The trim removed 4 bases at V and 6 bases at J, leaving 9 bases unmatched. This CDR3 region has 14 residues. The germline V gene encodes CDR1 DFQATT and CDR2 SNEGSKA (reference sequence).

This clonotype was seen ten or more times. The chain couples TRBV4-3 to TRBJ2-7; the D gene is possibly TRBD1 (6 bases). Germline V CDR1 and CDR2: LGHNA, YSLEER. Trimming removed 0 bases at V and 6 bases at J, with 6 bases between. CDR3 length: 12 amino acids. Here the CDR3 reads CASSQEGGEQYF. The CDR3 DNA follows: TGCGCCAGCAGCCAAGAAGGGGGCGAGCAGTACTTC.

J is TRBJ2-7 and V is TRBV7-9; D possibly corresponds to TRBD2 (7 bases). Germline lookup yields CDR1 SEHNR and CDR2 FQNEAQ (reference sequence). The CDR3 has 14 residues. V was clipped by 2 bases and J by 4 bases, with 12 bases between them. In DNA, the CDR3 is TGTGCCAGCAGCTTATGGGGGGGCGCGTACGAGCAGTACTTC. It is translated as CASSLWGGAYEQYF.

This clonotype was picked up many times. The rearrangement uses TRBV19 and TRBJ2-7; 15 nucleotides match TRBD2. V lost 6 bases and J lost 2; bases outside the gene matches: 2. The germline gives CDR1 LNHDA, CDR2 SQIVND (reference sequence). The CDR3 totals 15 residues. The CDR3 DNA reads TGTGCCAGTAGCCGGACTAGCGGGAGGGCCTACGAGCAGTACTTC. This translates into CASSRTSGRAYEQYF.

CDR3 residues: CASSGRAGGGELFF. CDR3 nucleotide sequence: TGTGCCAGCAGCGGGCGAGCGGGGGGTGGTGAGCTGTTTTTT. The rearrangement uses TRBV7-4 and TRBJ2-2, with 9 bases aligning to TRBD2. V shed 5 bases, J shed 11 bases, and the junction held 9 bases outside the gene matches. The CDR3 has 14 residues. Per the germline V gene, CDR1 is SGHVT and CDR2 is SQSDAQ.

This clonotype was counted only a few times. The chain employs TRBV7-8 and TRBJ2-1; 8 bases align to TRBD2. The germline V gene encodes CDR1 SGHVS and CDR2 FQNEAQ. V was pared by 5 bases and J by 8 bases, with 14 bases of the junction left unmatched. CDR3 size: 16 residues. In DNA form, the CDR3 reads TGTGCCAGCAGCCAAGATCTGGGGACTAGGGTCTATGAGCAGTTCTTC. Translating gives CASSQDLGTRVYEQFF.

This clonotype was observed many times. The CDR3, as DNA: TGTGCCAGCAGCTACACTAGCGGGACCTACAATGAGCAGTTCTTC. It translates to CASSYTSGTYNEQFF. The chain combines TRBV11-2 with TRBJ2-1; 10 bases line up with TRBD2. Germline V gene data show CDR1 as SGHAT and CDR2 as FQNNGV. This CDR3 contains 15 residues. With V trimmed by 4 bases and J by 2 bases, 2 bases remained unmatched.

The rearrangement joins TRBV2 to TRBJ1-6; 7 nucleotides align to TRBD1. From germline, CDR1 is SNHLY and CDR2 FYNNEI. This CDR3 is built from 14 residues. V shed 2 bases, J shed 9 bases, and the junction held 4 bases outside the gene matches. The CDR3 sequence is CASSERQGRSPLHF. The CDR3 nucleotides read TGTGCCAGCAGTGAAAGACAGGGTCGTTCACCCCTCCACTTT.

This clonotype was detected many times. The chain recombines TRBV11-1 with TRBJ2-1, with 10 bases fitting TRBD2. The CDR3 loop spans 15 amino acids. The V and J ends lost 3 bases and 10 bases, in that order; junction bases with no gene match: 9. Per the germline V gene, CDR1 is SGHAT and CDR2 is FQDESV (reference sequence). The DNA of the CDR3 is TGTGCCAGCAGCTTTCAAGCGGGGGGGTCCTGGGAGCAGTTCTTC. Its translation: CASSFQAGGSWEQFF.

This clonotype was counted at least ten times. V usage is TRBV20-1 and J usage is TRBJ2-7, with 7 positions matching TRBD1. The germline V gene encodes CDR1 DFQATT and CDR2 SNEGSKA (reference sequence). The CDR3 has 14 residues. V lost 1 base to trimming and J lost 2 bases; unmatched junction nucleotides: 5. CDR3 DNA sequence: TGCAGTGCTAGAGGGACGACAGGGCCCTACGAGCAGTACTTC. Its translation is CSARGTTGPYEQYF.

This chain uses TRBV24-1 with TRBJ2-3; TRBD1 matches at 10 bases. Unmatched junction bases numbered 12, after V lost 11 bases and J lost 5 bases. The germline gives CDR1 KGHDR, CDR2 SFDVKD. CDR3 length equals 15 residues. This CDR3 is CASRTWDRGRDTQYF. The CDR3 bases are TGTGCCAGCAGAACTTGGGACAGGGGAAGAGATACGCAGTATTTT.

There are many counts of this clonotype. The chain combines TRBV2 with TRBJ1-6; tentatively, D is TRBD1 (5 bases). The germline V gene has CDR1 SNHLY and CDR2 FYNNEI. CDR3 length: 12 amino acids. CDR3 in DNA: TGTGTCTCGCAGGGTTTGGGTTCACCCCTCCACTTT. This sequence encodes CVSQGLGSPLHF. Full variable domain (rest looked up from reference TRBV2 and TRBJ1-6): EPEVTQTPSHQVTQMGQEVILRCVPISNHLYFYWYRQILGQKVEFLVSFYNNEISEKSEIFDDQFSVERPDGSNFTLKIRSTKLEDSAMYFCVSQGLGSPLHFGNGTRLTVT.

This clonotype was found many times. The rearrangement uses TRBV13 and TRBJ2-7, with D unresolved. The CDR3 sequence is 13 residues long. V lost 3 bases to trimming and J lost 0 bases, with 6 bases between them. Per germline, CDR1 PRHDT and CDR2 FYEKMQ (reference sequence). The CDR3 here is CASSFPNSYEQYF. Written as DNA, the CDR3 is TGTGCCAGCAGCTTCCCCAACTCCTACGAGCAGTACTTC.

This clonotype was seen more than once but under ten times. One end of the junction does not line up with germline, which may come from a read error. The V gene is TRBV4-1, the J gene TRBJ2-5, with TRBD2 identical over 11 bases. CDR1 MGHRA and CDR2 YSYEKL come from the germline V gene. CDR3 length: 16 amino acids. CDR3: CASGQASGGPRETQYF. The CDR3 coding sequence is TGCGCCAGCGGCCAAGCTAGCGGGGGGCCTAGAGAGACCCAGTACTTC.

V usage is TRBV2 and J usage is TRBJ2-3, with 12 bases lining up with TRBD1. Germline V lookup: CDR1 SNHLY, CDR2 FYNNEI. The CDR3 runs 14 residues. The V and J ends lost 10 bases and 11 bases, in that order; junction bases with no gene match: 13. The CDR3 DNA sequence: TGTGCCATCAATCGGGACAGGGGGCCGGGTGAGCAGTATTTT. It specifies CAINRDRGPGEQYF. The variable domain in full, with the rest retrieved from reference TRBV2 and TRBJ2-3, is EPEVTQTPSHQVTQMGQEVILRCVPISNHLYFYWYRQILGQKVEFLVSFYNNEISEKSEIFDDQFSVERPDGSNFTLKIRSTKLEDSAMYFCAINRDRGPGEQYFGPGTRLTVL.

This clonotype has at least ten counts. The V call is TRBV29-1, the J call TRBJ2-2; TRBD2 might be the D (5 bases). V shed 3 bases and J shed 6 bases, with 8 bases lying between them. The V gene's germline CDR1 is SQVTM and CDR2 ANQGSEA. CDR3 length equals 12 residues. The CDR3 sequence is CSVDLRAGELFF. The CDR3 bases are TGCAGCGTTGATTTGAGGGCCGGGGAGCTGTTTTTT.

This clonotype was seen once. The CDR3 nucleotides are TGTGCCAGCAGCTTAGTGGGGACAGGGGTCTATCAGCCCCAGCATTTT. It translates to CASSLVGTGVYQPQHF. The rearrangement links TRBV11-2 to TRBJ1-5, with TRBD1 matching 10 bases. From germline, CDR1 is SGHAT and CDR2 FQNNGV. The length of the CDR3 is 16 residues. V trimming: 1 base; J trimming: 5 bases; junction bases outside the gene matches: 5.

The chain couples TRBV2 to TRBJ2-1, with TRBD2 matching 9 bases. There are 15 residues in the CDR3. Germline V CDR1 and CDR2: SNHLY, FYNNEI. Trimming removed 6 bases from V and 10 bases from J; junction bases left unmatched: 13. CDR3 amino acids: CASSVTSGRSYEQFF. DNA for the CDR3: TGTGCCAGCAGCGTGACTAGCGGAAGAAGCTACGAGCAGTTCTTC.

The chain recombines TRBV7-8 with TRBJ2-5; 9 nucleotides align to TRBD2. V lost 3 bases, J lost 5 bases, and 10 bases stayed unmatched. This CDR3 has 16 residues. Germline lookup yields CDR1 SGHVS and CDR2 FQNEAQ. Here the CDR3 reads CASSFSGSPYNETQYF. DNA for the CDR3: TGTGCCAGCAGCTTTAGCGGGAGCCCTTACAATGAGACCCAGTACTTC.